This entry is about one T cell receptor (beta chain). Original data processing: Amplified reference gene primers provided the basis for estimating nucleated cell counts. Data came from immunoSEQ multiplex PCR; TCRdb stores just in-frame clones and leaves some out. From that table come the V and J calls and clone size; the DNA was used to work out D and trimming. The table records roughly 150,000 clones, around 88% of them present only once. This sample was taken from a study of blood T cell repertoires in COVID-19. In the study overall: The United States, Italy and Spain were the sources of the acute and convalescent COVID-19 samples. Sources were T cells, B-cell-depleted T cells, or PBMCs; the material itself was cDNA or gDNA.

The CDR3 is made up of 16 amino acids. V dropped 5 bases and J dropped 2; count of bases not matched to a gene: 6. The germline gives CDR1 SEHNR, CDR2 FQNEAQ (reference sequence). This chain links TRBV7-9 with TRBJ1-6; 7 nucleotides line up with TRBD1. The sequenced material came from peripheral blood. This receptor was taken from a human donor in a cohort sampled during active COVID-19. The CDR3 is CASSPRDRPYNSPLHF. The CDR3 DNA reads as TGTGCCAGCAGCCCAAGGGACAGACCCTATAATTCACCCCTCCACTTT.